This T cell receptor beta chain comes out of a study of T cell repertoires in cytomegalovirus infection. Overall study: Public TCR beta signatures marked donors with CMV infection and the matching HLA. General study points: The study identified carriers of CMV plus the relevant HLA from cumulative public TCR beta family frequency. Dominating the ex vivo response were TCR beta clonotypes that were CMV-specific and HLA-C-restricted.

Germline V gene sequence: CDR1 SGHVS, CDR2 FQNEAQ. The CDR3 runs to 16 residues. Trimming cost V 6 bases and J 2 bases; bases outside gene matches: 13. Comment on this clonotype: Its matching antigen is unknown.

TCRdb ran MiXCR on the reads and lists one entry per CDR3 protein. The sample contains some 680,000 distinct CDR3 sequences, roughly a third of which appear only once. The sequence was collected from a human donor in good health (CMV status not recorded). Some clones in this sample may be carry-over from other donors' samples. The V and J genes are TRBV7-8 and TRBJ2-7, with TRBD2 matching 7 bases. The source material was PBMCs. CDR3 protein: CASSSTIGTKTYEQYF. The CDR3 DNA reads as TGTGCCAGCAGTTCTACGATCGGGACTAAAACCTACGAGCAGTACTTC.